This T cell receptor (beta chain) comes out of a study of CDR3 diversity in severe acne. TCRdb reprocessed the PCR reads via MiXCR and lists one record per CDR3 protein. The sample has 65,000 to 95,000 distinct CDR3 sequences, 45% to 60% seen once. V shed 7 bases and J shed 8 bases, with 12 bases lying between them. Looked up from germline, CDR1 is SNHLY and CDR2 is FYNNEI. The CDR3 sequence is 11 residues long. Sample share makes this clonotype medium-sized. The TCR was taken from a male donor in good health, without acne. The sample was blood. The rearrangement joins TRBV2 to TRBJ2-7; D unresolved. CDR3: CASNVDTKQYF. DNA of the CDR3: TGTGCCAGCAATGTAGACACGAAGCAGTACTTC.